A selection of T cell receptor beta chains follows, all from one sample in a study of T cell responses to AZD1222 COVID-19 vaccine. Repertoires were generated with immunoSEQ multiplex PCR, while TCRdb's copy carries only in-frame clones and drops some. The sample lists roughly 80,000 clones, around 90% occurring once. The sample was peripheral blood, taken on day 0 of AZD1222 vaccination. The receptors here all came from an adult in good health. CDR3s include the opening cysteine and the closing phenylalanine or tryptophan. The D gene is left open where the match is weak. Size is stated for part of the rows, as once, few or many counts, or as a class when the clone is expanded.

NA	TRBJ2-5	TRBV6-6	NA	CASSYSSLGGETQYF	TGTGCCAGCAGTTACTCCTCTCTGGGAGGCGAGACCCAGTACTTC
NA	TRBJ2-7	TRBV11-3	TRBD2	CASSSGLAGAYEQYF	TGTGCCAGCAGCTCGGGACTAGCGGGGGCCTACGAGCAGTACTTC
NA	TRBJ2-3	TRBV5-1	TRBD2	CASIHVASGGAKDTQYF	TGCGCCAGCATCCACGTGGCTAGCGGGGGGGCCAAGGATACGCAGTATTTT
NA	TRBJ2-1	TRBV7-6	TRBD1	CASSGTGLVYNEQFF	TGTGCCAGCAGCGGGACAGGGCTAGTTTACAATGAGCAGTTCTTC
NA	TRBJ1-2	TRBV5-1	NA	CASSSQPGVGGYGYTF	TGCGCCAGCAGCTCGCAACCAGGAGTAGGAGGCTATGGCTACACCTTC
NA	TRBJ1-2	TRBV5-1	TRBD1	CASTQDRGEEGYTF	TGCGCCAGCACCCAGGACAGGGGAGAAGAAGGCTACACCTTC
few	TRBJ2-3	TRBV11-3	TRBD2	CASSPTGGRGDTQYF	TGTGCCAGCAGCCCTACGGGGGGGCGCGGAGATACGCAGTATTTT
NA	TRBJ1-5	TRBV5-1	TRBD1	CASSPGTGNQPQHF	TGCGCCAGCAGCCCCGGGACAGGCAATCAGCCCCAGCATTTT
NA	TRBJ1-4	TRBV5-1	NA	CASAGNTNEKLFF	TGCGCCAGCGCAGGGAACACTAATGAAAAACTGTTTTTT
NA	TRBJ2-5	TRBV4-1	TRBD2	CASSQRSLAGVMETQYF	TGCGCCAGCAGCCAGCGCTCACTAGCGGGGGTTATGGAGACCCAGTACTTC
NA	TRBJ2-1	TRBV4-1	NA	CASSQEAGWEQFF	TGCGCCAGCAGCCAAGAAGCCGGGTGGGAGCAGTTCTTC
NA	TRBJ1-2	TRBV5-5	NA	CASSLVGGLNGYTF	TGTGCCAGCAGCTTGGTGGGGGGATTGAACGGCTACACCTTC
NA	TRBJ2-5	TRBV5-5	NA	CASTSAPGETQYF	TGTGCCAGCACCTCGGCCCCGGGAGAGACCCAGTACTTC
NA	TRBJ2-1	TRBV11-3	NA	CASSLNSGTYNEQFF	TGTGCCAGCAGCTTAAATAGCGGTACGTACAATGAGCAGTTCTTC
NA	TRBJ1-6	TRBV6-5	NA	CASRIYNSPLHF	TGTGCCAGCCGGATCTATAATTCACCCCTCCACTTT
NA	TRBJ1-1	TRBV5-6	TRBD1	CASSPYDRGGTEAFF	TGTGCCAGCAGCCCATACGACAGGGGCGGTACTGAAGCTTTCTTT
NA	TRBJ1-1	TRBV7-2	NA	CASSQTVYTEAFF	TGTGCCAGCAGCCAGACGGTCTACACTGAAGCTTTCTTT
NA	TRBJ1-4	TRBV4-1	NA	CASSQLAGIGGRLDF	TGCGCCAGCAGCCAACTCGCAGGGATCGGGGGCCGTCTAGATTTT
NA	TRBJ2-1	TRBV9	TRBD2	CASSVGLAGDVNEQFF	TGTGCCAGCAGCGTTGGACTAGCGGGGGACGTCAATGAGCAGTTCTTC
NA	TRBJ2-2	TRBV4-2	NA	CASSQDIRHTGELFF	TGTGCCAGCAGCCAAGATATTAGACACACCGGGGAGCTGTTTTTT
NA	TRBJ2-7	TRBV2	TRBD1	CASSAGAGGKNYEQYF	TGTGCCAGCAGCGCCGGGGCAGGGGGCAAGAACTACGAGCAGTACTTC
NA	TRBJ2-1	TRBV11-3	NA	CASSLEFLSGYNEQFF	TGTGCCAGCAGCTTAGAATTCTTATCGGGTTACAATGAGCAGTTCTTC
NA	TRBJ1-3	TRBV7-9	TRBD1	CASSSAGQGNTIYF	TGTGCCAGCAGCTCGGCGGGACAGGGAAACACCATATATTTT
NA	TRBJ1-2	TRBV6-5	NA	CASSYSELGLSYGYTF	TGTGCCAGCAGTTACTCGGAGCTGGGGCTTAGCTATGGCTACACCTTC
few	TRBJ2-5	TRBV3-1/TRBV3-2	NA	CASSQVLQETQYF	TGTGCCAGCAGCCAAGTCTTACAAGAGACCCAGTACTTC
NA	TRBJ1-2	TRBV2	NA	CASSGPYGYTF	TGTGCCAGCAGTGGGCCCTATGGCTACACCTTC
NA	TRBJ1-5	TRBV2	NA	CASGGEGLQPQHF	TGTGCCAGCGGAGGTGAGGGGCTCCAGCCCCAGCATTTT
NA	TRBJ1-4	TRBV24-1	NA	CATSAGLFEKLFF	TGTGCCACCAGTGCCGGACTGTTCGAAAAACTGTTTTTT
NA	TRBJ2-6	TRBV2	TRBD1	CASSSGTGLSGANVLTF	TGTGCCAGCAGTTCCGGGACAGGCCTCTCTGGGGCCAACGTCCTGACTTTC
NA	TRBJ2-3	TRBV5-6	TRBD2	CASSPRGGLTDTQYF	TGTGCCAGCAGTCCCCGCGGGGGTCTAACAGATACGCAGTATTTT
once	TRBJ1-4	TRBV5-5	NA	CASSWADPEKLFF	TGTGCCAGCAGCTGGGCGGATCCGGAAAAACTGTTTTTT
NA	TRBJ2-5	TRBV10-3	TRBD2	CAISSLAGEETQYF	TGTGCCATCAGTTCACTAGCGGGAGAAGAGACCCAGTACTTC
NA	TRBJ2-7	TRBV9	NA	CASSVGGTTYEQYF	TGTGCCAGCAGCGTAGGCGGTACAACCTACGAGCAGTACTTC
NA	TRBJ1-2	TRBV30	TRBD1	CARDTGQGLSIEGYTF	TGTGCCAGAGACACGGGACAGGGTCTTTCCATTGAAGGCTACACCTTC
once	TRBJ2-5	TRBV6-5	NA	CASSYVGRVGETQYF	TGTGCCAGCAGTTACGTCGGGAGAGTGGGGGAGACCCAGTACTTC
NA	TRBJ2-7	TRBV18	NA	CASSDQYERYF	TGTGCCAGCTCAGACCAATACGAGCGCTACTTC
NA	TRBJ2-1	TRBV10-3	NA	CAISLSTEQFF	TGTGCCATCAGTCTTAGCACTGAGCAGTTCTTC
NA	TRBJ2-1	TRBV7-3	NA	CASSLGRENEQFF	TGTGCCAGCAGCTTAGGTCGGGAGAATGAGCAGTTCTTC
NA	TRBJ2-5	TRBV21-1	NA	CASSRGQAHQETQYF	TGTGCCAGCAGCCGCGGACAGGCTCACCAAGAGACCCAGTACTTC
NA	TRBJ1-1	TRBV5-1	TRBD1	CASQTGTANTEAFF	TGCGCCAGCCAGACAGGGACGGCGAACACTGAAGCTTTCTTT
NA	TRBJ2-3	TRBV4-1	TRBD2	CASSLTSGGSTDTQYF	TGCGCCAGCAGCCTGACTAGCGGGGGGTCCACAGATACGCAGTATTTT
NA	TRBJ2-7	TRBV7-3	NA	CASSLRVESGLSEQYF	TGTGCCAGCAGCTTAAGGGTCGAGTCGGGGCTCTCCGAGCAGTACTTC
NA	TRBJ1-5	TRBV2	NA	CASSEFGQGGNQPQHF	TGTGCCAGCAGTGAATTTGGCCAGGGAGGAAATCAGCCCCAGCATTTT
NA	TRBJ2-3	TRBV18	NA	CASSPARGGADTQYF	TGTGCCAGCTCACCTGCAAGGGGAGGTGCAGATACGCAGTATTTT
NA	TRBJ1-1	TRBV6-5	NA	CASRSASTKAFF	TGTGCCAGCCGCTCTGCCAGTACAAAAGCTTTCTTT
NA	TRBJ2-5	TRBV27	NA	CASSPNVHQETQYF	TGTGCCAGCAGTCCAAACGTACATCAAGAGACCCAGTACTTC
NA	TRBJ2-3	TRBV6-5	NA	CASSYAPGWDTQYF	TGTGCCAGCAGTTATGCCCCTGGTTGGGATACGCAGTATTTT
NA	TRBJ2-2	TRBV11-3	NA	CASHGRGQTNTGELFF	TGTGCCAGCCACGGGAGGGGACAGACGAACACCGGGGAGCTGTTTTTT
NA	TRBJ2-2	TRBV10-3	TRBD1	CAISPGTGNTGELFF	TGTGCCATCAGTCCCGGGACAGGAAACACCGGGGAGCTGTTTTTT
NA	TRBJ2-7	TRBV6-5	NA	CASSLDTSYEQYF	TGTGCCAGCAGTTTGGACACCTCCTACGAGCAGTACTTC
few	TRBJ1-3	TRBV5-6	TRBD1	CASRRTGFGPKGNTIYF	TGTGCCAGCAGGCGGACAGGGTTCGGTCCGAAAGGAAACACCATATATTTT
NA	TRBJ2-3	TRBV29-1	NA	CSGQVSMGDTQYF	TGCAGCGGACAAGTCAGTATGGGAGATACGCAGTATTTT
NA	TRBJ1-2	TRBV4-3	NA	CASSQEGYGYTF	TGCGCCAGCAGCCAAGAGGGTTATGGCTACACCTTC
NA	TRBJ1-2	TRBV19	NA	CASSSRRDLYGYTF	TGTGCCAGTAGTAGTCGGCGAGATCTCTATGGCTACACCTTC
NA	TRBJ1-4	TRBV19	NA	CASSTGRTTNEKLFF	TGTGCCAGTAGTACCGGACGGACAACAAATGAAAAACTGTTTTTT
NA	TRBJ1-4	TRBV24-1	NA	CATSEGGESMEKLFF	TGTGCCACCAGTGAGGGCGGAGAAAGCATGGAAAAACTGTTTTTT